The clone carrying this T cell receptor (beta chain) was found once. This sample was taken from a study of blood T cell repertoires in COVID-19. Trimming took 5 bases from V and 8 from J, leaving 15 bases between them. In germline, CDR1 is MNHEY, CDR2 SVGAGI. The length of the CDR3 is 14 residues. TCRdb's copy holds only in-frame clones and misses some; the assay was immunoSEQ multiplex PCR. This sample has under 300,000 clones; around 90% occur once, and the top ten carry 1.7%. Sample: PBMCs or T cells enriched from blood (not recorded which). The chain joins TRBV6-5 to TRBJ1-4; a weak D match, TRBD1 (6 bases). The sequence was obtained from a woman in her forties who had recovered from COVID-19. The CDR3 nucleotides read TGTGCCAGCAGTACTCGTAACAGGGACGAAAAACTGTTTTTT. It codes for CASSTRNRDEKLFF.